These 21 T cell receptor beta chains originate from one sample sequenced in a study of blood T cells in healthy people across ages. A J-beta primer mix and a sample-barcoded 5' primer were used in a second PCR of about 7 to 12 cycles. TCRdb passed the 5' RACE reads through MiXCR, listing each CDR3 protein once. This sample has roughly 930,000 distinct CDR3 sequences, with around 49% found just once. Sample: blood. The receptors shown here come from a man aged 25 to 40 in good health.

The chain recombines TRBV28 with TRBJ2-1, with 12 bases identical to TRBD1. CDR1 MDHEN and CDR2 SYDVKM come from the germline V gene. V lost 3 bases to trimming and J lost 10 bases; unmatched junction nucleotides: 7. The CDR3 contains 15 residues. CDR3 DNA sequence: TGTGCCAGCAGTTTGGGACAGGGGGCATACGACGAGCAGTTCTTC. This codes for CASSLGQGAYDEQFF.

The V call is TRBV20-1, the J call TRBJ1-5; perhaps TRBD1 as D (5 bases). The CDR3 length is 12 residues. Germline lookup yields CDR1 DFQATT and CDR2 SNEGSKA (reference sequence). V lost 3 bases and J 6 bases, leaving 9 bases between the germline ends. The CDR3 loop reads CSAREGPQPQHF. The CDR3 DNA is TGCAGTGCTAGGGAGGGGCCTCAGCCCCAGCATTTT.

This chain connects TRBV18 to TRBJ2-7; a weak D match, TRBD1 (5 bases). Germline lookup yields CDR1 KGHSH and CDR2 LQKENI. This CDR3 has 13 amino acids. Trimming removed 0 bases from V and 3 bases from J, with 6 bases in between. The CDR3 region has the DNA TGTGCCAGCTCACCACCAGGGGACTACGAGCAGTACTTC. Translation: CASSPPGDYEQYF.

The rearrangement links TRBV5-1 to TRBJ1-6; 8 nucleotides line up with TRBD1. The trim removed 0 bases at V and 6 bases at J, leaving 2 bases unmatched. Germline lookup yields CDR1 SGHRS and CDR2 YFSETQ. The CDR3 has 15 amino acids. CDR3 nucleotides: TGCGCCAGCAGCTTGGTGGGACAGGCTAATTCACCCCTCCACTTT. It encodes CASSLVGQANSPLHF. Drawing the rest from reference TRBV5-1 and TRBJ1-6, the complete variable domain is KAGVTQTPRYLIKTRGQQVTLSCSPISGHRSVSWYQQTPGQGLQFLFEYFSETQRNKGNFPGRFSGRQFSNSRSEMNVSTLELGDSALYLCASSLVGQANSPLHFGNGTRLTVT.

This chain links TRBV5-1 with TRBJ2-1; 9 bases agree with TRBD1. Germline V gene lookup returns CDR1 SGHRS and CDR2 YFSETQ. With V trimmed by 3 bases and J by 4 bases, 5 bases remained unmatched. CDR3 length equals 15 residues. CDR3 loop: CASSSEDRGYNEQFF. The DNA of the CDR3 is TGCGCCAGCAGCTCCGAGGACAGGGGTTACAATGAGCAGTTCTTC.

The V call is TRBV18, the J call TRBJ2-7; D possibly corresponds to TRBD1 (6 bases). The germline CDR1 and CDR2 sequences are KGHSH and LQKENI. Trimming cost V 1 base and J 3 bases, with 10 bases left between them. The CDR3 has 14 amino acids. CDR3 sequence (DNA): TGTGCCAGCTCACCACAGGGGGTGGTCTACGAGCAGTACTTC. Residues: CASSPQGVVYEQYF.

As concerns this clonotype: The junction shows a germline mismatch at one end, possibly a read error. The chain carries TRBV20-1 and TRBJ1-1; D not certain. CDR1 and CDR2 from the germline V gene are DFQATT and SNEGSKA (reference sequence). This CDR3 comprises 11 residues. For the CDR3, the DNA is TGCAATGCTGTGGATCGACCTGAAGCTTTCTTT. This codes for CNAVDRPEAFF.

The rearrangement uses TRBV5-1 and TRBJ1-2, with unresolved D. The CDR3 consists of 13 residues. The ends were cut back, 0 bases at V and 7 bases at J, with 10 bases in the middle. From germline, CDR1 is SGHRS and CDR2 YFSETQ. For the CDR3, the DNA is TGCGCCAGCAGCTTGGCCGGGGTTCCTGGCTACACCTTC. This translates into CASSLAGVPGYTF.

This clonotype appeared a few times. The chain employs TRBV6-2 or TRBV6-3 and TRBJ2-7, with TRBD1 as a possible D gene (6 bases). Trimming removed 2 bases from V and 6 bases from J, with 14 bases in between. This CDR3 has 14 residues. Germline CDR1 MNHEY, CDR2 SVGEGT. CDR3 sequence (DNA): TGTGCCAGCAGTTACGTGGGGGCTGCTGGCGAGCAGTACTTC. Its protein is CASSYVGAAGEQYF.

The J gene is TRBJ2-1, the V gene TRBV20-1; 7 bases are a match to TRBD2. Germline CDR1 is DFQATT and CDR2 is SNEGSKA (reference sequence). The V and J ends lost 0 bases and 7 bases, in that order; junction bases with no gene match: 12. This CDR3 spans 16 amino acids. CDR3 DNA sequence: TGCAGTGCTAGAGATTGGTCGAGCGGGGAAGTAAATGAGCAGTTCTTC. It specifies CSARDWSSGEVNEQFF.

The chain recombines TRBV6-1 with TRBJ1-5; perhaps TRBD1 as D (5 bases). Deletions cut 6 bases from V and 1 base from J, with 13 bases between. This CDR3 spans 15 amino acids. The germline CDR1 and CDR2 sequences are MNHNS and SASEGT. In nucleotides, the CDR3 is TGTGCCAGCAGCCCAGAGGGGCCCAGCAATCAGCCCCAGCATTTT. Translation: CASSPEGPSNQPQHF.

The chain carries TRBV4-3 and TRBJ1-4, with D possibly TRBD1 on 5 matching bases. With 0 bases removed from V and 3 bases from J, the gap between germline ends came to 8 bases. The CDR3 is 15 residues long. Germline CDR1 reads LGHNA; CDR2 reads YSLEER. CDR3 bases: TGCGCCAGCAGCCAAGAGGGACGGTCTAATGAAAAACTGTTTTTT. Its protein is CASSQEGRSNEKLFF.

With regard to this clonotype: This CDR3 is missing its conserved last phenylalanine or tryptophan, likely due to a read error. This sequence joins TRBV12-3 or TRBV12-4 and TRBJ2-3; D possibly corresponds to TRBD1 (7 bases). The CDR3 contains 15 residues. V lost 7 bases and J lost 4, with 18 bases in between. The CDR3, as DNA: TGTGCCAGCATAAAAATGGCAGGGGGGCCAGATACGCAGTATTCT. Protein: CASIKMAGGPDTQYS.

This chain's CDR3 is CSVAPADTQYF. The CDR3 coding sequence is TGCAGCGTTGCACCCGCAGATACGCAGTATTTT. The rearrangement joins TRBV29-1 to TRBJ2-3; the D is unclear. Trimming shortened V by 4 bases and J by 4 bases, and 6 bases separated the two germline ends. The CDR3 sequence is 11 residues long. In germline, CDR1 is SQVTM, CDR2 ANQGSEA.

V gene TRBV24-1 combines with J gene TRBJ2-6; perhaps D is TRBD1 or TRBD2 (5 bases each). CDR1 KGHDR and CDR2 SFDVKD come from the germline V gene. The CDR3 loop spans 18 amino acids. The germline V and J ends were trimmed by 2 bases and 0 bases, with 13 bases remaining between them. The CDR3 sequence: CATSDSARGASGANVLTF. The CDR3 DNA is TGTGCCACCAGTGATTCCGCCCGAGGGGCCTCTGGGGCCAACGTCCTGACTTTC.

This clonotype was seen once. The rearrangement uses TRBV5-1 and TRBJ2-5; D call uncertain. The CDR3 has 15 residues. The germline V gene encodes CDR1 SGHRS and CDR2 YFSETQ. Trimming stripped 2 bases from V and 5 bases from J, with 16 bases between. The chain's CDR3 is CASSFQVAVMETQYF. DNA of the CDR3: TGCGCCAGCAGCTTCCAGGTGGCCGTAATGGAGACCCAGTACTTC.

This chain links TRBV7-9 with TRBJ2-4, with 7 nucleotides matching TRBD1. The CDR3 is made up of 15 amino acids. CDR1 SEHNR and CDR2 FQNEAQ come from the germline V gene (reference sequence). Unmatched junction bases numbered 5, after V lost 3 bases and J lost 3 bases. The CDR3 loop is CASSFEGAGKNIQYF. CDR3 bases: TGTGCCAGCAGCTTCGAGGGGGCTGGCAAAAACATTCAGTACTTC.

The chain employs TRBV6-2 or TRBV6-3 and TRBJ1-5; D might be TRBD1 (5 bases). Looked up from germline, CDR1 is MNHEY and CDR2 is SVGEGT. This CDR3 is built from 16 residues. The V and J ends lost 5 bases and 0 bases respectively, with 14 bases between them. The CDR3 nucleotides read TGTGCCAGCAGTCCCCGGAGAGGGGATAGCAATCAGCCCCAGCATTTT. Residues: CASSPRRGDSNQPQHF.

In this sample, this clonotype turned up a few times. This sequence joins TRBV29-1 and TRBJ2-3; tentatively, D is TRBD2 (7 bases). CDR1 is SQVTM and CDR2 is ANQGSEA in the germline V gene. V was trimmed by 6 bases and J by 0 bases, leaving 13 bases between them. The CDR3 has 14 amino acids. CDR3 region: CSVGGGGSTDTQYF. CDR3 nucleotide sequence: TGCAGCGTCGGAGGGGGGGGTAGCACAGATACGCAGTATTTT.

This clonotype was seen only a few times. CDR3 in amino acids: CSVEYRDSYEQYF. The CDR3 DNA reads as TGCAGCGTTGAATACAGGGACTCCTACGAGCAGTACTTC. This sequence joins TRBV29-1 and TRBJ2-7; perhaps TRBD1 as D (6 bases). The CDR3 contains 13 residues. Germline V gene lookup returns CDR1 SQVTM and CDR2 ANQGSEA. The V end lost 2 bases, the J end lost 0 bases, and 8 bases lay between the germline ends.

This clonotype was counted only a few times. This chain uses TRBV28 with TRBJ2-7; 8 bases match TRBD1. CDR1 is MDHEN, CDR2 SYDVKM, per germline. This CDR3 is built from 16 residues. V shed 7 bases and J 9 bases; nucleotides not matched to a gene: 20. Written as DNA, the CDR3 is TGTGCCAGCACCTACGCAGGGGGCGCAAAAGAAGTTGGGCAGTACTTC. Translating it yields CASTYAGGAKEVGQYF.